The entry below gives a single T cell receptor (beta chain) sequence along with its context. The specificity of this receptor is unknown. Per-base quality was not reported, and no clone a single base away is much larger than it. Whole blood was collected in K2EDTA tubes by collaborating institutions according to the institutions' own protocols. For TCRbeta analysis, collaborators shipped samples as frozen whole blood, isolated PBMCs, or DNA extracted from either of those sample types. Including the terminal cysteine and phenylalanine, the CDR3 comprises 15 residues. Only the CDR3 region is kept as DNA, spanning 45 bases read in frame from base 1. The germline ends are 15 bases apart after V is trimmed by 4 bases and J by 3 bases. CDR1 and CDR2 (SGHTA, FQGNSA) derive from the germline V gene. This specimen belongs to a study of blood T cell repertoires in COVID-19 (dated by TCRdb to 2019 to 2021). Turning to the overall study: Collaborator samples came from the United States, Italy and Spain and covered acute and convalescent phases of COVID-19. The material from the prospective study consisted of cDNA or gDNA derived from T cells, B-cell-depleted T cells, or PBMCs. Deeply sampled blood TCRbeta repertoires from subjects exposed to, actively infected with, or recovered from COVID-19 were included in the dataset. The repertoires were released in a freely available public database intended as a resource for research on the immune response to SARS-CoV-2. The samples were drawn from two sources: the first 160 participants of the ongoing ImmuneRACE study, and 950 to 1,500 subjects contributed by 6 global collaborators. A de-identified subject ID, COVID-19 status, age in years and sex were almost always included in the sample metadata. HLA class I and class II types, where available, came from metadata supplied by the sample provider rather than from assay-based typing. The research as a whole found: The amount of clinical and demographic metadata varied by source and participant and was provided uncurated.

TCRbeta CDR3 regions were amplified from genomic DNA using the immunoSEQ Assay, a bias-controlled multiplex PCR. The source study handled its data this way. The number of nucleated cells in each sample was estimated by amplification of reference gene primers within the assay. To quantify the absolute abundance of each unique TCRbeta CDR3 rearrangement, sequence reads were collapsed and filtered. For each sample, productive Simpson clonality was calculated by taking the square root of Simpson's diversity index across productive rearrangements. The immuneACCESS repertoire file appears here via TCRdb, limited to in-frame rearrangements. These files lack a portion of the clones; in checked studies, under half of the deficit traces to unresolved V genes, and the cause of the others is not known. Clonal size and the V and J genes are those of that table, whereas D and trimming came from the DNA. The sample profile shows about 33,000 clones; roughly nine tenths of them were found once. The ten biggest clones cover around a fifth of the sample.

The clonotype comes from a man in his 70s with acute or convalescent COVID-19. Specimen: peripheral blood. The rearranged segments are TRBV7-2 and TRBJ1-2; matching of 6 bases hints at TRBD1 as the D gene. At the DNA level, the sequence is TGTGCCAGCAGCTATAAGGGGGGAGGGGACTATGGCTACACCTTC. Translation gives CASSYKGGGDYGYTF.